This TCR beta chain was sequenced during a study of beta chain features in type 1 diabetes. Study results and caveats: It was among patients, rather than healthy donors, that naive, central memory and Treg TCRB repertoires appeared more similar.

Concerning this clone itself: As yet, its antigen is unknown.

V was pared by 4 bases and J by 5 bases, with 15 bases between. The CDR3 has 14 amino acids. Germline CDR1 reads SGDLS; CDR2 reads YYNGEE. What was sequenced were expressed TCRB transcripts, since all of the isolated RNA had been reverse transcribed. Profiled with immunoSEQ multiplex PCR; TCRdb holds only in-frame clones, not every one. The data show hundreds of thousands of clones, 55% to 70% seen once. The gene calls are TRBV9 and TRBJ2-5, with D maybe TRBD1 (6 bases). The TCR was taken from a man younger than 45 in good health. Sequenced: naive CD4+ T cells from blood. The CDR3 reads CASSKSQGRETQYF. DNA of the CDR3: TGTGCCAGCAGCAAAAGTCAGGGGCGGGAGACCCAGTACTTC.